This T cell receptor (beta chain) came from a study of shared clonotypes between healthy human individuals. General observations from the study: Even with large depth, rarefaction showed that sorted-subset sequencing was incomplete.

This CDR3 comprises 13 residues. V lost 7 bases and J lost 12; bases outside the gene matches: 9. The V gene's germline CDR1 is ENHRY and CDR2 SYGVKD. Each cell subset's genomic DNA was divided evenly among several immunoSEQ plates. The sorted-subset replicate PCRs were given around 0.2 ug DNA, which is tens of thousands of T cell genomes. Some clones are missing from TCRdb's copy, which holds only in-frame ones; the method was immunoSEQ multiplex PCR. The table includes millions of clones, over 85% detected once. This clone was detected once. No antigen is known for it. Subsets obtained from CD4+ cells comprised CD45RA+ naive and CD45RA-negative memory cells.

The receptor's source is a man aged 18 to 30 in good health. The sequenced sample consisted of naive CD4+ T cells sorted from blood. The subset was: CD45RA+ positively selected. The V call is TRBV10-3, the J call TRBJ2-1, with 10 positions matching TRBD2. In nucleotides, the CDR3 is TGTGCCATCAAGGGCCTAGCGGGAGATGTGCAGTTCTTC. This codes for CAIKGLAGDVQFF.